The 26 T cell receptor beta chains listed next were all sequenced from one sample in a study of naive and memory T cell subsets. Whole-study findings and limits: Naive repertoires, especially CD8, held a few larger clonotypes, possibly memory cells re-expressing CD45RA.

These TCRs are of unknown antigen specificity. Two oligonucleotides, mixed equimolar, formed the beta constant-region primer covering TRBC1 and TRBC2. Ligated cDNA was amplified by four rounds of PCR with nested alpha and beta constant-region primers and SP2. Via MiXCR, TCRdb re-called the UMI-ligation and nested PCR reads, giving one row per CDR3 protein. The repertoire holds 120,000 to 150,000 distinct CDR3 sequences, with 15% to 25% as singletons. What was sequenced was naive CD8+ T cells from blood. The source is a human donor in good health.

This clonotype was counted between two and nine times. J is TRBJ1-1 and V is TRBV4-3, with D possibly being TRBD1 (5 bases). The CDR3 is 15 residues long. The germline V and J ends were trimmed by 2 bases and 0 bases, with 10 bases remaining between them. Germline CDR1 reads LGHNA; CDR2 reads YSLEER. CDR3 amino acids: CASSQQAGLNTEAFF. For the CDR3, the DNA is TGCGCCAGCAGCCAACAGGCGGGGCTGAACACTGAAGCTTTCTTT.

This clonotype has only a few counts. V gene TRBV10-2 combines with J gene TRBJ2-7; no firm D call. Trimming took off 0 bases at V and 0 bases at J, with 12 bases between the two ends. The germline CDR1 and CDR2 sequences are WSHSY and SAAADI. The CDR3 is 16 residues long. This chain's CDR3 is CASSESKAVASYEQYF. CDR3 DNA sequence: TGCGCCAGCAGTGAGTCGAAGGCTGTAGCCTCCTACGAGCAGTACTTC.

This clonotype showed up just a few times. DNA of the CDR3: TGTGCCAGCAGTCTAACTTGGACAGGGGTGCACTACGAGCAGTACTTC. This gives the protein CASSLTWTGVHYEQYF. The chain has TRBV27 and TRBJ2-7, with 9 bases matching TRBD1. From germline, CDR1 is MNHEY and CDR2 SMNVEV (reference sequence). Trimming removed 5 bases from V and 3 bases from J; junction bases left unmatched: 11. CDR3 size: 16 residues.

The chain joins TRBV29-1 to TRBJ2-1; maybe TRBD2 (6 bases). The germline gives CDR1 SQVTM, CDR2 ANQGSEA. The V end lost 7 bases, the J end lost 8 bases, and 15 bases lay between the germline ends. This CDR3 is built from 12 residues. The CDR3 region is CSAAGSGHEQFF. CDR3 DNA: TGCAGCGCTGCTGGTAGCGGCCATGAGCAGTTCTTC.

This clonotype was counted only a few times. The V gene is TRBV4-1, the J gene TRBJ2-3; D remains unclear. The V gene lost 1 base and the J gene lost 3 bases, with 11 bases spanning the gap. Germline values: CDR1 MGHRA, CDR2 YSYEKL. The CDR3 loop spans 15 amino acids. In DNA form, the CDR3 reads TGCGCCAGCAGCCAAGTTCCGTTGAATACAGATACGCAGTATTTT. Its translation: CASSQVPLNTDTQYF.

This clonotype was recorded a few times. V and J are TRBV29-1 and TRBJ1-2, with D hard to call. Per germline, CDR1 SQVTM and CDR2 ANQGSEA. Trimming cost V 5 bases and J 9 bases, with 22 bases left between them. The length of the CDR3 is 14 residues. CDR3 sequence (DNA): TGCAGCGTTCGGACCGAGCAAACCCTAGTTAGCTACACCTTC. The encoded protein is CSVRTEQTLVSYTF.

This clonotype occurred a few times. The chain joins TRBV5-4 to TRBJ2-7; D unclear. The CDR3 covers 11 residues. The V end was cut by 1 base, the J end by 6 bases, with 5 bases between. Germline lookup yields CDR1 SGHNT and CDR2 YYREEE (reference sequence). This CDR3 reads CASSLLSEQYF. CDR3 sequence (DNA): TGTGCCAGCAGCTTGCTTAGCGAGCAGTACTTC.

The rearrangement uses TRBV27 and TRBJ2-7, with 10 nucleotides matching TRBD2. V lost 3 bases and J lost 9; bases outside the gene matches: 11. Germline lookup yields CDR1 MNHEY and CDR2 SMNVEV (reference sequence). CDR3 length: 15 residues. The CDR3 loop is CASSLGTSGTLGQYF. CDR3 sequence (DNA): TGTGCCAGCAGTTTGGGAACTAGCGGGACCCTAGGGCAGTACTTC.

This rearrangement joins TRBV7-9 to TRBJ2-1; 7 bases are a match to TRBD1. The CDR3 length is 14 residues. Germline assignment: CDR1 SEHNR and CDR2 FQNEAQ (reference sequence). The V segment lost 5 bases and the J segment 6 bases; nucleotides outside the gene matches: 7. The CDR3 region has the DNA TGTGCCAGCAGCCCCCCAGGACAGGTCAATGAGCAGTTCTTC. Protein: CASSPPGQVNEQFF. Combining the CDR3 with reference TRBV7-9 and TRBJ2-1 gives the whole variable domain DTGVSQNPRHKITKRGQNVTFRCDPISEHNRLYWYRQTLGQGPEFLTYFQNEAQLEKSRLLSDRFSAERPKGSFSTLEIQRTEQGDSAMYLCASSPPGQVNEQFFGPGTRLTVL.

This clonotype was recorded a few times. The V gene is TRBV9, the J gene TRBJ2-1; D may be TRBD2 (6 bases). This CDR3 spans 14 amino acids. Germline V CDR1 and CDR2: SGDLS, YYNGEE. Trimming took off 0 bases at V and 5 bases at J, with 9 bases between the two ends. The CDR3 DNA reads as TGTGCCAGCAGCGTAGTTGGAGGGAACAATGAGCAGTTCTTC. It translates to CASSVVGGNNEQFF.

This chain connects TRBV28 to TRBJ2-7, with D possibly being TRBD2 (5 bases). The germline gives CDR1 MDHEN, CDR2 SYDVKM. The CDR3 has 13 residues. With 4 bases removed from V and 2 bases from J, the gap between germline ends came to 9 bases. The CDR3 is CASSYSVTYEQYF. The CDR3 region has the DNA TGTGCCAGCAGTTATAGCGTAACCTACGAGCAGTACTTC. Full variable domain (rest looked up from reference TRBV28 and TRBJ2-7): DVKVTQSSRYLVKRTGEKVFLECVQDMDHENMFWYRQDPGLGLRLIYFSYDVKMKEKGDIPEGYSVSREKKERFSLILESASTNQTSMYLCASSYSVTYEQYFGPGTRLTVT.

As concerns this clonotype: The junction departs from germline at one end; a sequencing error may be responsible. The chain uses TRBV5-4 and TRBJ2-3; D is possibly TRBD2 (5 bases). Per germline, CDR1 SGHNT and CDR2 YYREEE (reference sequence). CDR3 size: 12 residues. This CDR3 is CASSLAVGPRDF. Here the CDR3 DNA reads TGTGCCAGCAGCCTAGCCGTAGGTCCCCGGGATTTT.

A few counts support this clonotype. For the CDR3, the DNA is TGTGCCAGCAGCCAAGTCTCCCCTAGCGGAAATTACAATGAGCAGTTCTTC. It encodes CASSQVSPSGNYNEQFF. The V and J genes are TRBV14 and TRBJ2-1, with 7 bases identical to TRBD2. With V trimmed by 1 base and J by 4 bases, 10 bases remained unmatched. Germline CDR1 reads SGHDN; CDR2 reads FVKESK. The CDR3 length is 17 residues.

In this sample, this clonotype turned up a few times. The rearrangement uses TRBV2 and TRBJ2-1; TRBD2 matches at 10 bases. This CDR3 has 13 amino acids. Germline CDR1 SNHLY, CDR2 FYNNEI. The J segment lost 5 bases and the V segment lost 8 bases, leaving 3 bases of the junction unmatched. The CDR3 DNA reads as TGTGCCAGCCGAGCGGGGGGGAACAATGAGCAGTTCTTC. Encoded protein: CASRAGGNNEQFF.

This chain links TRBV2 with TRBJ2-7; TRBD2 aligns across 14 bases. The CDR3 runs to 15 residues. The germline V gene encodes CDR1 SNHLY and CDR2 FYNNEI. J lost 7 bases, V lost 6 bases, and 8 bases had no gene match. CDR3 residues: CASRTGTSGRKEQYF. The CDR3 DNA is TGTGCCAGCAGAACTGGGACTAGCGGGAGAAAAGAGCAGTACTTC.

The chain recombines TRBV4-1 with TRBJ2-1; 8 bases match TRBD2. Per the germline V gene, CDR1 is MGHRA and CDR2 is YSYEKL. V lost 3 bases and J lost 9; bases outside the gene matches: 10. There are 15 residues in the CDR3. The CDR3 loop reads CASSQPGGQLSEQFF. DNA for the CDR3: TGCGCCAGCAGCCAGCCGGGGGGGCAGCTAAGTGAGCAGTTCTTC.

The CDR3 DNA is TGTGCCAGCAGTTACCCAGGGTTGAACACTGAAGCTTTCTTT. It encodes CASSYPGLNTEAFF. J is TRBJ1-1 and V is TRBV6-2 or TRBV6-3; D may be TRBD1 (5 bases). The V gene lost 2 bases and the J gene lost 0 bases, with 7 bases spanning the gap. The CDR3 spans 14 residues. The V gene's germline CDR1 is MNHEY and CDR2 SVGEGT.

This clonotype was picked up a small number of times. The chain combines TRBV6-5 with TRBJ2-1, with D possibly TRBD1 on 5 matching bases. V was cut by 2 bases and J by 3 bases, with 11 bases left in between. The CDR3 contains 15 residues. Germline CDR1 MNHEY, CDR2 SVGAGI. The DNA of the CDR3 is TGTGCCAGCAGTTACCCGTCAGGGAACTACAATGAGCAGTTCTTC. Protein sequence: CASSYPSGNYNEQFF.

The chain recombines TRBV28 with TRBJ2-7; 8 bases agree with TRBD1. The V gene's germline CDR1 is MDHEN and CDR2 SYDVKM. Unmatched junction bases numbered 7, after V lost 4 bases and J lost 5 bases. The length of the CDR3 is 14 residues. The CDR3 nucleotides read TGTGCCAGCAGTTCCCAGGGGGCGCAGAACGAGCAGTACTTC. Its protein is CASSSQGAQNEQYF.

The table lists this clonotype with a few counts. The chain links TRBV27 to TRBJ2-2, with D hard to call. Germline loops: CDR1 MNHEY, CDR2 SMNVEV (reference sequence). The CDR3 spans 14 residues. V dropped 1 base and J dropped 3 bases, with 6 bases sitting between them. This CDR3 is CASSLLPDTGELFF. The CDR3, as DNA: TGTGCCAGCAGTTTATTGCCAGACACCGGGGAGCTGTTTTTT.

The J gene is TRBJ1-1, the V gene TRBV28; D not certain. The germline V gene encodes CDR1 MDHEN and CDR2 SYDVKM. The CDR3 extends over 14 amino acids. V lost 6 bases, J lost 4 bases, and 15 bases lay in between. The CDR3 is CASSPAGGFTEAFF. CDR3 nucleotides: TGTGCCAGCAGCCCGGCAGGCGGATTCACTGAAGCTTTCTTT.

The chain employs TRBV20-1 and TRBJ2-7, with 9 bases aligning to TRBD2. Germline V gene data show CDR1 as DFQATT and CDR2 as SNEGSKA (reference sequence). V was clipped by 4 bases and J by 7 bases; unmatched bases: 5. There are 12 residues in the CDR3. CDR3 sequence reads: CSAIEAGGEQYF. CDR3 sequence (DNA): TGCAGTGCTATTGAAGCGGGAGGTGAGCAGTACTTC.

This clonotype was counted between two and nine times. This chain connects TRBV6-5 to TRBJ1-2; a possible D gene is TRBD1 (5 bases). V was shortened by 6 bases and J by 6 bases, with 14 bases between the two germline ends. Germline CDR1 and CDR2: MNHEY and SVGAGI. The CDR3 has 13 residues. The CDR3 nucleotides read TGTGCCAGCAGAGAAAGAGGGGCCGATGGCTACACCTTC. Translated, it gives CASRERGADGYTF.

The V call is TRBV7-9, the J call TRBJ1-2, with a possible D match to TRBD1 (5 bases). The germline V gene has CDR1 SEHNR and CDR2 FQNEAQ (reference sequence). Trimming removed 11 bases at V and 0 bases at J, with 10 bases between. CDR3 size: 12 residues. CDR3 protein: CAVQGSNYGYTF. The CDR3, as DNA: TGTGCCGTCCAGGGCTCTAACTATGGCTACACCTTC. The full variable domain, rest sourced from reference TRBV7-9 and TRBJ1-2, is DTGVSQNPRHKITKRGQNVTFRCDPISEHNRLYWYRQTLGQGPEFLTYFQNEAQLEKSRLLSDRFSAERPKGSFSTLEIQRTEQGDSAMYLCAVQGSNYGYTFGSGTRLTVV.

V gene TRBV7-9 combines with J gene TRBJ2-7, with 7 nucleotides matching TRBD1. The CDR3 consists of 14 residues. Trimming cost V 4 bases and J 4 bases; bases outside gene matches: 7. Germline assignment: CDR1 SEHNR and CDR2 FQNEAQ (reference sequence). In DNA form, the CDR3 reads TGTGCCAGCAGCTCGAGGGACAGAATTTACGAGCAGTACTTC. This gives the protein CASSSRDRIYEQYF.

This clonotype has just a few counts. Written as DNA, the CDR3 is TGTGCCAGCGGGGACAGGGTGGGTTCACCCCTCCACTTT. Translated: CASGDRVGSPLHF. The gene calls are TRBV27 and TRBJ1-6; 9 nucleotides line up with TRBD1. Germline V gene sequence: CDR1 MNHEY, CDR2 SMNVEV (reference sequence). Trimming took 8 bases from V and 9 from J; bases not matched to a gene: 5. The CDR3 has 13 residues.